The 2 T cell receptor beta chains in this list originate from one sample, sequenced in a study of cytomegalovirus exposure and HLA in healthy donors. The PCR made use of 60 Vbeta and 13 Jbeta primers. Sequencing used immunoSEQ multiplex PCR; TCRdb keeps in-frame clones, though not all of them. The sample has around 150,000 clones; nearly 80% are singletons. Sequencing was done on a sample of PBMCs. Every receptor here comes from a woman in her twenties or thirties in good health and CMV-seronegative.

The chain uses TRBV5-1 and TRBJ1-1; D is undetermined. The CDR3 sequence is 13 residues long. The germline CDR1 and CDR2 sequences are SGHRS and YFSETQ. Trimming removed 0 bases from V and 3 bases from J, with 6 bases in between. The CDR3: CASSLDGDTEAFF. DNA of the CDR3: TGCGCCAGCAGCTTGGACGGGGACACTGAAGCTTTCTTT. Supplemented by reference TRBV5-1 and TRBJ1-1, the full variable domain reads KAGVTQTPRYLIKTRGQQVTLSCSPISGHRSVSWYQQTPGQGLQFLFEYFSETQRNKGNFPGRFSGRQFSNSRSEMNVSTLELGDSALYLCASSLDGDTEAFFGQGTRLTVV.

The chain's CDR3 is CASSLAGAGELFF. The CDR3 nucleotides are TGTGCCAGCAGCTTGGCAGGCGCCGGGGAGCTGTTTTTT. V and J are TRBV11-3 and TRBJ2-2; no reliable D call. Per the germline V gene, CDR1 is SGHNT and CDR2 is YENEEA. The CDR3 is 13 residues long. Between the trimmed V and J ends, which lost 3 bases and 6 bases, there was a span of 8 bases.